This entry is about one T cell receptor (beta chain). Its antigen is as yet unknown. Treatment meaning: approximately 11-day PBMC culture with coronavirus spike peptide pools or control peptides (ViraFEST assay). The sample originates from a study of vaccination and CD4 T cells after COVID-19. The CDR3 consists of 14 residues. CDR1 and CDR2 from the germline V gene are SGHDT and YYEEEE. The V segment lost 6 bases and the J segment 9 bases; nucleotides outside the gene matches: 11. Cultured CD4+ T cell DNA was sequenced using the Oncomine TCR Beta short-read assay. MiXCR was run by TCRdb on the PCR reads, yielding one entry per CDR3 protein. The table has around 15,000 distinct CDR3 sequences, less than 25% seen once.

Specimen: CD4+ T cells from blood, cultured in vitro, collected before SARS-CoV-2 vaccination. The clonotype originates from a human donor who received a COVID-19 vaccine. The chain combines TRBV5-6 with TRBJ2-7; 11 bases line up with TRBD1. As DNA, the CDR3 is TGTGCCAGCAACCCCGGGACAGGGGGGGAAGCGCAGTACTTC. Amino acids: CASNPGTGGEAQYF.